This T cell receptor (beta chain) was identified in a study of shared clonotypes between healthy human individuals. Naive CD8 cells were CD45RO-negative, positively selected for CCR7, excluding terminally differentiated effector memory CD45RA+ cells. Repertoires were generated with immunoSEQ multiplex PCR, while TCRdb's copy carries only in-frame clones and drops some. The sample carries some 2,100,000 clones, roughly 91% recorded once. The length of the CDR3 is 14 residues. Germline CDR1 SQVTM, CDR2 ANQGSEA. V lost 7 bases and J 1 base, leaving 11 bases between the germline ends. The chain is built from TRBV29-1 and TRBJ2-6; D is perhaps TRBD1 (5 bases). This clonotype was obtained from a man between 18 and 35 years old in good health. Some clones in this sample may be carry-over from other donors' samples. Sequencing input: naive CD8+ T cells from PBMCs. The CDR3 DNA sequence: TGCAGCGCCAGAGCAGGGTCTGGGGCCAACGTCCTGACTTTC. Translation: CSARAGSGANVLTF.